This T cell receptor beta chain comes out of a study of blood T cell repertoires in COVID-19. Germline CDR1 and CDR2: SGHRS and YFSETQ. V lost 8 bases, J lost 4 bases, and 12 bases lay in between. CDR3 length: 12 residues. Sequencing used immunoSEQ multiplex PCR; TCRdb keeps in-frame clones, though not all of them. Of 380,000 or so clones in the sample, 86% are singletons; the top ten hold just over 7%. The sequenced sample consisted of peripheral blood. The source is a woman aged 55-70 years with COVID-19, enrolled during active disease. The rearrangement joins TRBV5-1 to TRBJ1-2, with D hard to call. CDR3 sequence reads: CASMDFGYGYTF. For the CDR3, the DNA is TGCGCCAGTATGGACTTTGGCTATGGCTACACCTTC.